This TCR beta chain was captured by sequencing in a study of regulatory T cells in long-lasting Graves disease. Time point reported: newly diagnosed GD, antithyroid drugs for less than 3 months. From RNA extracted from PBMCs, the TCR library was made. Graves' disease diagnosis used American Thyroid Association guidelines. A blood draw put around 9.1 milliliters of peripheral blood into EDTA tubes. Whole-study findings and limits: Analysis covered peripheral blood alone, not thyroid tissue. Because few samples were included, accuracy may have been lower.

Of note for this clonotype: Its specificity is not known.

iRepertoire HTBI primers and Arm-PCR of CDR3 regions built TCR beta libraries. TCRdb recomputed calls from the multiplex PCR reads with MiXCR, one row per CDR3 protein. In the table there are approximately 250,000 distinct CDR3 sequences, around 17% of which are singletons. Germline V gives CDR1 SNHLY, CDR2 FYNNEI. The length of the CDR3 is 19 residues. V gave up 3 bases and J gave up 1 base; unmatched junction bases: 15. The chain combines TRBV2 with TRBJ2-3; TRBD2 agrees at 8 bases. The origin of this receptor is a female donor with Graves disease. The source was peripheral blood mononuclear cells (PBMCs), collected at new diagnosis, from a patient treated with antithyroid drugs. The CDR3 here is CASSDADRTSSERTDTQYF. In DNA form, the CDR3 reads TGTGCCAGCAGTGATGCGGACCGGACTAGCTCAGAACGCACAGATACGCAGTATTTT. Full variable domain (remainder filled in from reference TRBV2 and TRBJ2-3): EPEVTQTPSHQVTQMGQEVILRCVPISNHLYFYWYRQILGQKVEFLVSFYNNEISEKSEIFDDQFSVERPDGSNFTLKIRSTKLEDSAMYFCASSDADRTSSERTDTQYFGPGTRLTVL.